Each of the 26 T cell receptor beta chains below was sequenced from the same sample in a study of synovial regulatory T cells in juvenile arthritis. Clones were read by immunoSEQ multiplex PCR, and TCRdb kept only the in-frame ones, dropping some. In all, the sample yields about 10,000 clones. The sequencing input was Treg cells from blood. The subset denotes: remaining (HLA-DR-negative) circulating blood Treg cells. Source of these receptors: a donor aged 2-29 years with juvenile idiopathic arthritis.

CDR3 sequence reads: CASSSIAGFFHEQYF. V usage is TRBV28 and J usage is TRBJ2-7; TCRdb picks TRBD2, but there is no DNA to check that call. The CDR3 is 15 residues long. DNA is not on record. Germline V CDR1 and CDR2: MDHEN, SYDVKM.

The chain uses TRBV18 and TRBJ1-2. CDR3 length: 14 amino acids. No DNA is given. In germline, CDR1 is KGHSH, CDR2 LQKENI. This CDR3 reads CASSTGAGTNGYTF.

The CDR3 sequence: CASSIEAGSAKNIQYF. The chain links TRBV19 to TRBJ2-4; TCRdb's D call, TRBD1, is unchecked because there is no DNA. Germline-derived CDR1 and CDR2 are LNHDA and SQIVND (reference sequence). The CDR3 runs to 16 residues. Only the protein sequence is given.

CDR3: CASSLLAGAYNEQFF. This chain links TRBV5-5 with TRBJ2-1; as DNA is missing, the TRBD2 call by TCRdb cannot be tested. CDR1 and CDR2 (germline): SGHKS, YYEKEE (reference sequence). This CDR3 has 15 residues. This entry has no DNA.

The chain couples TRBV4-2 to TRBJ2-1; TCRdb's D call of TRBD2 is untestable without DNA. The germline CDR1 and CDR2 sequences are LGHNA and YNFKEQ. CDR3 size: 16 residues. The DNA is unrecorded. The chain's CDR3 is CASSQVLAASYNEQFF.

The chain combines TRBV5-1 with TRBJ2-1; no DNA is available, so the TRBD2 call from TCRdb remains unchecked. Per germline, CDR1 SGHRS and CDR2 YFSETQ. The CDR3 consists of 15 residues. DNA for this receptor is not on file. The CDR3 is CASSLGGSSYNEQFF.

The chain recombines TRBV30 with TRBJ1-1; as DNA is missing, the TRBD1 call by TCRdb cannot be tested. This CDR3 has 10 residues. No DNA appears here. CDR1 and CDR2 (germline): GTSNPN, SVGIG (reference sequence). The CDR3 reads CACQGTEAFF.

The rearrangement uses TRBV25-1 and TRBJ2-6. Germline values: CDR1 MGHDK, CDR2 SYGVNS. The CDR3 totals 13 residues. No DNA was logged. The CDR3 reads CASTASGANVLTF.

This chain connects TRBV6-6 to TRBJ2-3; TCRdb indicates TRBD1, and absent DNA this call remains unverified. Germline CDR1 MNHNY, CDR2 SVGAGI (reference sequence). This CDR3 contains 12 residues. No DNA appears here. The CDR3 loop is CASSPGGTDLYF.

The rearrangement links TRBV2 to TRBJ2-1; TCRdb lists TRBD1, though no DNA is available to test this call. The CDR3 length is 12 residues. The protein alone is recorded here. Germline V lookup: CDR1 SNHLY, CDR2 FYNNEI. The CDR3 here is CASSESRGEQFF.

This clone shows up as medium-sized by frequency. The rearrangement uses TRBV4-3 and TRBJ1-3. Germline V gene data show CDR1 as LGHNA and CDR2 as YSLEER. This CDR3 contains 13 residues. DNA was not recorded. Here the CDR3 reads CASSQEWGNTIYF.

The V gene is TRBV5-1, the J gene TRBJ2-2; the D call from TCRdb, TRBD1, cannot be confirmed without DNA. Per germline, CDR1 SGHRS and CDR2 YFSETQ. This CDR3 is 14 amino acids long. Nucleotide data are not available. The CDR3 reads CASRSGTGSGELFF.

This CDR3 is CASSDQLNYGYTF. V and J are TRBV2 and TRBJ1-2. The CDR3 runs to 13 residues. DNA is not on record. Looked up from germline, CDR1 is SNHLY and CDR2 is FYNNEI.

CDR3 protein: CASSLASSHTDTQYF. The chain joins TRBV5-1 to TRBJ2-3. CDR1 is SGHRS, CDR2 YFSETQ, per germline. This CDR3 has 15 residues. Only the protein is available.

This sequence joins TRBV5-4 and TRBJ1-1. The CDR3 totals 13 residues. No DNA accompanies this entry. Germline assignment: CDR1 SGHNT and CDR2 YYREEE (reference sequence). CDR3 in amino acids: CASKPRGETEAFF. The variable domain in full, with the rest retrieved from reference TRBV5-4 and TRBJ1-1, is ETGVTQSPTHLIKTRGQQVTLRCSSQSGHNTVSWYQQALGQGPQFIFQYYREEENGRGNFPPRFSGLQFPNYSSELNVNALELDDSALYLCASKPRGETEAFFGQGTRLTVV.

The CDR3 reads CASSLPRLGGYTF. V is TRBV28 and J is TRBJ1-2. Per the germline V gene, CDR1 is MDHEN and CDR2 is SYDVKM. The CDR3 loop spans 13 amino acids. The record lacks a DNA sequence.

The genes are TRBV6-6 and TRBJ1-4. Germline CDR1 reads MNHNY; CDR2 reads SVGAGI (reference sequence). The CDR3 runs 10 residues. No DNA has been recorded. The CDR3 sequence is CASRNEKLFF.

The V and J genes are TRBV30 and TRBJ1-3. There are 12 residues in the CDR3. The record lacks a DNA sequence. Germline V gives CDR1 GTSNPN, CDR2 SVGIG (reference sequence). The CDR3 loop reads CAWSLTGYTIYF.

V is TRBV7-9 and J is TRBJ2-2; the D call of TRBD2 rests on TCRdb alone, since no DNA is present to check it. CDR1 and CDR2 from the germline V gene are SEHNR and FQNEAQ (reference sequence). This CDR3 has 17 residues. No DNA appears here. This CDR3 reads CASSFGGGAVNTGELFF.

V and J are TRBV5-5 and TRBJ2-7; the D call from TCRdb, TRBD2, cannot be confirmed without DNA. This CDR3 has 12 residues. The nucleotide record is missing. Germline V gene sequence: CDR1 SGHKS, CDR2 YYEKEE (reference sequence). The CDR3 protein is CASSPSAYEQYF.

The chain has TRBV5-8 and TRBJ1-1; with no DNA, the TCRdb D assignment of TRBD1 cannot be verified. CDR1 and CDR2 (germline): SGHTS, YDEGEE. This CDR3 contains 16 residues. No DNA accompanies this entry. This chain's CDR3 is CASSLAQELMNTEAFF.

The chain joins TRBV6-5 to TRBJ1-1. Germline V CDR1 and CDR2: MNHEY, SVGAGI. The CDR3 has 14 amino acids. Only the protein is available. The CDR3 loop is CATKAGGRSTEAFF.

V is TRBV18 and J is TRBJ1-6; TCRdb indicates TRBD1, and absent DNA this call remains unverified. The CDR3 runs 15 residues. No DNA has been recorded. CDR1 and CDR2 from the germline V gene are KGHSH and LQKENI. The CDR3 spells CASSPLQGLNSPLHF.

The genes are TRBV6-6 and TRBJ1-1. Germline V gives CDR1 MNHNY, CDR2 SVGAGI (reference sequence). This CDR3 is 14 amino acids long. The DNA is not on file. Here the CDR3 reads CASSYGQGGTEAFF.

This CDR3 is CASSSKDRGGSYEQYF. This rearrangement joins TRBV19 to TRBJ2-7; absent DNA, TCRdb's TRBD1 call cannot be checked. From germline, CDR1 is LNHDA and CDR2 SQIVND (reference sequence). CDR3 length: 16 amino acids. No coding sequence is recorded.

The CDR3: CASTNRVNQPQHF. This chain uses TRBV10-2 with TRBJ1-5; the TCRdb D gene call, TRBD1, has no DNA to confirm it. CDR3 length equals 13 residues. No DNA is recorded. Germline CDR1 and CDR2: WSHSY and SAAADI.